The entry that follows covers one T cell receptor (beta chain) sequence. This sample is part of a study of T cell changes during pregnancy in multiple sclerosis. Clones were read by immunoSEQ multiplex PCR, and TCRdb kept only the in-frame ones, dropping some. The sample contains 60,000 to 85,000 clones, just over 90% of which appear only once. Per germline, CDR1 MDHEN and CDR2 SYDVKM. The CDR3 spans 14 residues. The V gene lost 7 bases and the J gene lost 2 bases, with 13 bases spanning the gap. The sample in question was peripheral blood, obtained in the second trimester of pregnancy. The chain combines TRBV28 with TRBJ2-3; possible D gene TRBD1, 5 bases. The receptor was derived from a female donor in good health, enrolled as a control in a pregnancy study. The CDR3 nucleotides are TGTGCCAGCAAGGCTGGACACCTCACAGATACGCAGTATTTT. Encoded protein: CASKAGHLTDTQYF.